A single sample gave rise to the 11 T cell receptor beta chains below, sequenced in a study of blood T cell repertoires in COVID-19. Some clones are missing from TCRdb's copy, which holds only in-frame ones; the method was immunoSEQ multiplex PCR. The sample has 250,000 or so clones, 88% seen once. The specimen sequenced was PBMCs or T cells enriched from blood (not recorded which). The receptors here all came from a woman between 40 and 55 years old with acute COVID-19.

V gene TRBV11-2 combines with J gene TRBJ2-2; maybe TRBD1 (6 bases). Trimming cost V 2 bases and J 6 bases, with 13 bases left between them. Germline V gene lookup returns CDR1 SGHAT and CDR2 FQNNGV. The CDR3 spans 15 residues. The CDR3 nucleotides read TGTGCCAGCAGCTTACCGGGACACGGCGCCGGGGAGCTGTTTTTT. It encodes CASSLPGHGAGELFF.

The chain recombines TRBV7-9 with TRBJ2-1, with TRBD2 matching over 10 bases. Germline CDR1 reads SEHNR; CDR2 reads FQNEAQ (reference sequence). J was trimmed by 6 bases and V by 0 bases; bases with no gene match: 2. The CDR3 totals 15 residues. The DNA for the CDR3 is TGTGCCAGCAGCTTAGCAACTAGCGGGGTCAATGAGCAGTTCTTC. It encodes CASSLATSGVNEQFF.

For the CDR3, the DNA is TGTGCCAGCTATACCACCGGGGGGGGAGCCAAAAACATTCAGTACTTC. Translation gives CASYTTGGGAKNIQYF. The chain carries TRBV2 and TRBJ2-4, with TRBD2 matching 8 bases. This CDR3 has 16 residues. CDR1 is SNHLY, CDR2 FYNNEI, per germline. With V trimmed by 8 bases and J by 0 bases, 9 bases remained unmatched.

J is TRBJ2-3 and V is TRBV7-7; 12 nucleotides agree with TRBD2. Germline CDR1 SSHAT, CDR2 FNYEAQ (reference sequence). The CDR3 is 15 residues long. The V segment lost 8 bases and the J segment 6 bases; nucleotides outside the gene matches: 9. CDR3 DNA sequence: TGTGCCAGCGGAGGAGGGACTAGCGGGTCCGATACGCAGTATTTT. It is translated as CASGGGTSGSDTQYF.

The V gene is TRBV4-2, the J gene TRBJ1-2, with D maybe TRBD1 (5 bases). CDR1 LGHNA and CDR2 YNFKEQ come from the germline V gene. CDR3 length equals 15 residues. Trimming removed 3 bases at V and 8 bases at J, with 19 bases between. The CDR3 loop reads CASSHGGEQPVGYTF. For the CDR3, the DNA is TGTGCCAGCAGCCATGGAGGGGAGCAGCCGGTGGGCTACACCTTC.

The rearrangement links TRBV9 to TRBJ1-2, with 7 nucleotides matching TRBD1. The CDR3 has 14 amino acids. Germline V gene data show CDR1 as SGDLS and CDR2 as YYNGEE. V lost 5 bases to trimming and J lost 6 bases; unmatched junction nucleotides: 10. CDR3 loop: CASREGGRVHGYTF. In DNA, the CDR3 is TGTGCCAGCAGGGAAGGGGGCAGGGTACATGGCTACACCTTC.

J is TRBJ2-7 and V is TRBV5-4; TRBD1 agrees at 8 bases. The germline gives CDR1 SGHNT, CDR2 YYREEE (reference sequence). The CDR3 runs to 13 residues. J lost 6 bases, V lost 4 bases, and 6 bases had no gene match. CDR3 residues: CASSLGQAGEQYF. The CDR3 nucleotides are TGTGCCAGCAGCCTGGGACAGGCCGGCGAGCAGTACTTC.

V is TRBV18 and J is TRBJ1-3; the D is unclear. Per germline, CDR1 KGHSH and CDR2 LQKENI. Trimming pared 3 bases from V and 0 bases from J, leaving 12 bases between. The CDR3 has 16 residues. Here the CDR3 reads CASSPLGRSSGNTIYF. The CDR3, as DNA: TGTGCCAGCTCACCGCTGGGGAGGAGCTCTGGAAACACCATATATTTT.

The rearrangement uses TRBV6-1 and TRBJ1-4, with TRBD1 matching 8 bases. CDR1 MNHNS and CDR2 SASEGT come from the germline V gene. The CDR3 is 16 residues long. V lost 3 bases, J lost 0 bases, and 3 bases stayed unmatched. CDR3 nucleotide sequence: TGTGCCAGCAGTGATCAGGGGGCCGCAACTAATGAAAAACTGTTTTTT. Translation gives CASSDQGAATNEKLFF.

V is TRBV29-1 and J is TRBJ2-7, with a tentative D call TRBD1 (5 bases). This CDR3 is built from 12 residues. Looked up from germline, CDR1 is SQVTM and CDR2 is ANQGSEA. V lost 6 bases and J 4 bases, leaving 13 bases between the germline ends. CDR3 region: CSVGHNSYEQYV. CDR3 nucleotide sequence: TGCAGCGTCGGACACAATTCGTACGAGCAGTACGTC.

A few counts support this clone. The chain has TRBV19 and TRBJ2-2, with D tentatively TRBD1 (6 bases). The germline V gene has CDR1 LNHDA and CDR2 SQIVND (reference sequence). CDR3 length equals 13 residues. Trimming removed 5 bases at V and 5 bases at J, with 9 bases between. The CDR3 DNA reads as TGTGCCAGTAGTCCCGACAGGACCGGGGAGCTGTTTTTT. Residues: CASSPDRTGELFF.